The following is a TCR beta chain sequence with its context. The data were taken from a study of blood T cell repertoires in COVID-19. About the research overall: COVID-19 samples from acute and convalescent phases originated in the United States, Italy and Spain.

Germline lookup yields CDR1 SGDLS and CDR2 YYNGEE. V gave up 0 bases and J gave up 5 bases, with 8 bases separating them. The CDR3 length is 13 residues. Original handling: For nucleated cells, counts were estimated from reference gene primer amplification. Clones were sequenced by immunoSEQ multiplex PCR, and TCRdb holds only the in-frame ones, with some missing. V and J calls and clone size are as listed in that table; D and trimming were resolved from the DNA. The sample yields about 70,000 clones, around 90% seen once. The J gene is TRBJ1-1, the V gene TRBV9, with D unresolved. Sequencing was carried out using peripheral blood. This sequence was found in a human donor in a cohort sampled during active COVID-19. The CDR3, as DNA: TGTGCCAGCAGCGTAGTGGGCCCTACTGAAGCTTTCTTT. Its protein product is CASSVVGPTEAFF.